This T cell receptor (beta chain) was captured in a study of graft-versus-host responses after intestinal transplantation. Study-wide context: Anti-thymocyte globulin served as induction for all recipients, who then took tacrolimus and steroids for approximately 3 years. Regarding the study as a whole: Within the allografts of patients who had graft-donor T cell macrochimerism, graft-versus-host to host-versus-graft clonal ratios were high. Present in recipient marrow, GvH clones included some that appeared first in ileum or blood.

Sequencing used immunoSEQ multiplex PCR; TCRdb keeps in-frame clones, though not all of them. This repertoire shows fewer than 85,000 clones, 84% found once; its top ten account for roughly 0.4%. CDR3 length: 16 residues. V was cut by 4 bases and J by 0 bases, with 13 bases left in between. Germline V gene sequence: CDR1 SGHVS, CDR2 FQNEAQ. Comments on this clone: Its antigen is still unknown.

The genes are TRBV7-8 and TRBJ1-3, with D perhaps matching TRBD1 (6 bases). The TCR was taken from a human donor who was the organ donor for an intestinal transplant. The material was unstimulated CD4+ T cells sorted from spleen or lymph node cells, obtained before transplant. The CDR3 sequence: CASSSLTQGSGNTIYF. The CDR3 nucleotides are TGTGCCAGCAGCTCTCTTACACAGGGCTCTGGAAACACCATATATTTT.